Sequencing of this TCR beta chain was carried out in a study of control samples from healthy donors and cancer patients. Sequencing used immunoSEQ multiplex PCR; TCRdb keeps in-frame clones, though not all of them. Here the sample spans approximately 84,000 clones, around 92% being singletons. CDR1 is SGHDN and CDR2 is FVKESK in the germline V gene. CDR3 length: 18 amino acids. Trimming removed 0 bases from V and 0 bases from J, with 12 bases in between. Sequenced sample: blood. The chain has TRBV14 and TRBJ1-6, with a weak D call TRBD1 (6 bases). The TCR was taken from a man aged 30 to 39 in good health. The CDR3 DNA reads as TGTGCCAGCAGCCAAGATATAGGGGGGAGCTCCTATAATTCACCCCTCCACTTT. This gives the protein CASSQDIGGSSYNSPLHF.